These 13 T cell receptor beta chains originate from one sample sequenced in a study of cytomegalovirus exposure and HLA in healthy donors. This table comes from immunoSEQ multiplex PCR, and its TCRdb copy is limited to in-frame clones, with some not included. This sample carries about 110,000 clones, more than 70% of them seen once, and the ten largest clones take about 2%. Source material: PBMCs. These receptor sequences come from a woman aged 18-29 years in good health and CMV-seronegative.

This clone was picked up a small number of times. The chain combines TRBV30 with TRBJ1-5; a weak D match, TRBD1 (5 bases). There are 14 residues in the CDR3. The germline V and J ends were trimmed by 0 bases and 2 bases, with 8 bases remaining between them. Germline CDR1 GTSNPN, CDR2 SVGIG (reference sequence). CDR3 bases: TGTGCCTGGAGTGTACGGGGGGGCAATCAGCCCCAGCATTTT. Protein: CAWSVRGGNQPQHF. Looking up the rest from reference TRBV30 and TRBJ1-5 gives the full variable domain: SQTIHQWPATLVQPVGSPLSLECTVEGTSNPNLYWYRQAAGRGLQLLFYSVGIGQISSEVPQNLSASRPQDRQFILSSKKLLLSDSGFYLCAWSVRGGNQPQHFGDGTRLSIL.

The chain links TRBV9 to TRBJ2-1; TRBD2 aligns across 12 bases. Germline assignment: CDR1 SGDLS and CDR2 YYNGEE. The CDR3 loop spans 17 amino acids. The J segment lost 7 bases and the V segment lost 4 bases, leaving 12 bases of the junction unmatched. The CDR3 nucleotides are TGTGCCAGCAGCTCAGAGAACCTAGCGGGAGGGGTGAATGAGCAGTTCTTC. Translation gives CASSSENLAGGVNEQFF.

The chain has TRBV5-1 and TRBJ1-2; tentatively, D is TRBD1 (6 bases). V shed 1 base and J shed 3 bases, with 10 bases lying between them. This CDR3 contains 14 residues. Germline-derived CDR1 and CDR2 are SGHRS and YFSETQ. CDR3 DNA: TGCGCCAGCAGCTTGATGGGACAAGACTATGGCTACACCTTC. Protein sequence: CASSLMGQDYGYTF.

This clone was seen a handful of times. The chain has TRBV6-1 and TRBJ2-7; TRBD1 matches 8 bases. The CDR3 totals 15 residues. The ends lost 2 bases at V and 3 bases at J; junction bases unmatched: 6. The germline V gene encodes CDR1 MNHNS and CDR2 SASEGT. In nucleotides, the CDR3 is TGTGCCAGCAGTGAATCTACAGGGGGAATCTACGAGCAGTACTTC. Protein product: CASSESTGGIYEQYF.

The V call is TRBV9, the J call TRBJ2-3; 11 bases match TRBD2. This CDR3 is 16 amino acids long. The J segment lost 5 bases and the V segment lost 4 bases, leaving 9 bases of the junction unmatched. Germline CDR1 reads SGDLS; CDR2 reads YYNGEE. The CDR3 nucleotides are TGTGCCAGCAGCTCCCTACTAGCGGGAGAGGGAGATACGCAGTATTTT. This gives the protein CASSSLLAGEGDTQYF.

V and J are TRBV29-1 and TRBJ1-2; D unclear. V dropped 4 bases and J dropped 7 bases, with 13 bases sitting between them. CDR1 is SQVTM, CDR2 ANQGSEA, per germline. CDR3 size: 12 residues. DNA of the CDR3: TGCAGCGTTGTTCCGAGTTCAGGTGGCTACACCTTC. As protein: CSVVPSSGGYTF. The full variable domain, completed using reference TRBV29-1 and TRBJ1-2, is SAVISQKPSRDICQRGTSLTIQCQVDSQVTMMFWYRQQPGQSLTLIATANQGSEATYESGFVIDKFPISRPNLTFSTLTVSNMSPEDSSIYLCSVVPSSGGYTFGSGTRLTVV.

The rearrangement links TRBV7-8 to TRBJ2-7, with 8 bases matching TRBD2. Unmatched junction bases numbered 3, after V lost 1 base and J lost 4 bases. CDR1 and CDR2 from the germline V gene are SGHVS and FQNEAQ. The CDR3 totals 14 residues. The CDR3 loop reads CASSLDRGGYEQYF. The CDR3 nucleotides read TGTGCCAGCAGCTTAGATCGGGGGGGGTACGAGCAGTACTTC.

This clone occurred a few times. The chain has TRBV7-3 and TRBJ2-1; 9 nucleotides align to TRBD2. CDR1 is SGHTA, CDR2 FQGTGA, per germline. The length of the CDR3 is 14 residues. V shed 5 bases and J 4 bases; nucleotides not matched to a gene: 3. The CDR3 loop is CASSQGLAYNEQFF. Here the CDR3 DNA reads TGTGCCAGCAGCCAAGGACTAGCGTACAATGAGCAGTTCTTC.

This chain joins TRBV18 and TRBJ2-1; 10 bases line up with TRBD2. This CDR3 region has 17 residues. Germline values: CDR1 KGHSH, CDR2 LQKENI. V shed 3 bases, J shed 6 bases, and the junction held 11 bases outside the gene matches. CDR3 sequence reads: CASSPAASGRSGNEQFF. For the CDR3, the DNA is TGTGCCAGCTCACCCGCGGCTAGCGGGAGATCGGGCAATGAGCAGTTCTTC.

CDR3 region: CAWSAHSGGNQPQHF. CDR3 DNA: TGTGCCTGGAGCGCACACTCAGGGGGGAATCAGCCCCAGCATTTT. The chain employs TRBV30 and TRBJ1-5, with 7 positions matching TRBD1. The CDR3 extends over 15 amino acids. CDR1 and CDR2 from the germline V gene are GTSNPN and SVGIG (reference sequence). V lost 3 bases and J lost 4; bases outside the gene matches: 9. The full variable domain, rest sourced from reference TRBV30 and TRBJ1-5, is SQTIHQWPATLVQPVGSPLSLECTVEGTSNPNLYWYRQAAGRGLQLLFYSVGIGQISSEVPQNLSASRPQDRQFILSSKKLLLSDSGFYLCAWSAHSGGNQPQHFGDGTRLSIL.

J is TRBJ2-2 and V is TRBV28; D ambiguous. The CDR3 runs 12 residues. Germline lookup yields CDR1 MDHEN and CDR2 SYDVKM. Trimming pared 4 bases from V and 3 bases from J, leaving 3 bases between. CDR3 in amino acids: CASSSYTGELFF. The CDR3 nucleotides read TGTGCCAGCAGTTCCTACACCGGGGAGCTGTTTTTT. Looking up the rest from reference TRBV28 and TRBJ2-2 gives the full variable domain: DVKVTQSSRYLVKRTGEKVFLECVQDMDHENMFWYRQDPGLGLRLIYFSYDVKMKEKGDIPEGYSVSREKKERFSLILESASTNQTSMYLCASSSYTGELFFGEGSRLTVL.

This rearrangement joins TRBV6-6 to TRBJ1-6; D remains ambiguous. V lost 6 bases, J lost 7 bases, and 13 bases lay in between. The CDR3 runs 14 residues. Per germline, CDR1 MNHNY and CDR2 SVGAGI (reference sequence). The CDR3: CASSYYYENSPLHF. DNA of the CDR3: TGTGCCAGCAGCTATTACTACGAAAATTCACCCCTCCACTTT.

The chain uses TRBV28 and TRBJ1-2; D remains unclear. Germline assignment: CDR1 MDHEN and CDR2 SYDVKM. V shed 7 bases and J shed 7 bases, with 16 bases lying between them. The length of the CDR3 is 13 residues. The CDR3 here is CASNLGRHGGYTF. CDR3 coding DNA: TGTGCCAGCAACCTTGGGCGTCATGGTGGCTACACCTTC.